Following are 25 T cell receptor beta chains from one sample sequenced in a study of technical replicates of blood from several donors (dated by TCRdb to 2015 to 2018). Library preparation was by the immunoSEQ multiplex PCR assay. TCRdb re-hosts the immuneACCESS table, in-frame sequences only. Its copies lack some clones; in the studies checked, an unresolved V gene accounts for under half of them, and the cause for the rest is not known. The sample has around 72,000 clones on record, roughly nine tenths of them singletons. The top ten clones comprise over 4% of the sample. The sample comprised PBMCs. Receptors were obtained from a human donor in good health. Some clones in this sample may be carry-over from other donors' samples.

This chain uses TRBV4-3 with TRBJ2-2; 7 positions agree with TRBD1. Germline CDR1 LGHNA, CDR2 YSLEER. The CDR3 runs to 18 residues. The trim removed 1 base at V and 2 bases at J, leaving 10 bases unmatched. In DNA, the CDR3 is TGCGCCAGCAGCCAAGGGGTGGCAGGGGGAGTCAACACCGGGGAGCTGTTTTTT. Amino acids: CASSQGVAGGVNTGELFF.

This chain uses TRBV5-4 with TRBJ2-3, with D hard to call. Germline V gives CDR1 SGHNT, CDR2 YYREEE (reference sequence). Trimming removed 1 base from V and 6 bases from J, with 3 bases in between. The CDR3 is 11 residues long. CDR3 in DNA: TGTGCCAGCAGCTTGTCTGATACGCAGTATTTT. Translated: CASSLSDTQYF.

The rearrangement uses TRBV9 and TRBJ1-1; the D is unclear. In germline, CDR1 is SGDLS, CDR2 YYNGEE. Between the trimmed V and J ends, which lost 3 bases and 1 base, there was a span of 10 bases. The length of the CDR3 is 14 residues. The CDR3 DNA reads TGTGCCAGCAGCGCCCAGGCCGGGAACACTGAAGCTTTCTTT. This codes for CASSAQAGNTEAFF.

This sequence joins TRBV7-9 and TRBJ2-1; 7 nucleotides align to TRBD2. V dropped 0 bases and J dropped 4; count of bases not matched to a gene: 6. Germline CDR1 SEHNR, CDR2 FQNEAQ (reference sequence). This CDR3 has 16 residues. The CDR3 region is CASSLAVGLKYNEQFF. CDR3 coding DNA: TGTGCCAGCAGCTTAGCGGTGGGACTAAAATACAATGAGCAGTTCTTC.

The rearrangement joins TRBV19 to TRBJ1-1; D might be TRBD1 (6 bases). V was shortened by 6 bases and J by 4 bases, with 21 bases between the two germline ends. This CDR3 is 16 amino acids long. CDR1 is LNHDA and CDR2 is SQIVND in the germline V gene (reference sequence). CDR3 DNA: TGTGCCAGTAGGTTTGGGGCCGGGGACATGGGCACTGAAGCTTTCTTT. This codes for CASRFGAGDMGTEAFF.

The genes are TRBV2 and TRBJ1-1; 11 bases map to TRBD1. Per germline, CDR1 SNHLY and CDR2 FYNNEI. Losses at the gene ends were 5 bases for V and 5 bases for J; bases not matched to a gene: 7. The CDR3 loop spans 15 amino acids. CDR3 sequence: CASSTQDRGRTEAFF. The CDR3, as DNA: TGTGCCAGCAGTACGCAGGACAGGGGGCGTACTGAAGCTTTCTTT.

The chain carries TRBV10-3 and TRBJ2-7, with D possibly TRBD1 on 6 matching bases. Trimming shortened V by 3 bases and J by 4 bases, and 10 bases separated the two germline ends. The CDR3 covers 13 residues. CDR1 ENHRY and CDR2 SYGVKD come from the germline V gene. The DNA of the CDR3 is TGTGCCATCAGTGACGGACAGAAGTACGAGCAGTACTTC. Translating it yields CAISDGQKYEQYF.

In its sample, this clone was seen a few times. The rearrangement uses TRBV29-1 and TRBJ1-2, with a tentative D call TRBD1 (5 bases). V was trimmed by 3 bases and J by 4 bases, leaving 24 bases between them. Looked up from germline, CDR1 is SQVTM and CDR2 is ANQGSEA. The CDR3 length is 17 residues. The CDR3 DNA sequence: TGCAGCGTTGATGGGGAGGCGGGGGTCGGTTTCGGCTATGGCTACACCTTC. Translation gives CSVDGEAGVGFGYGYTF.

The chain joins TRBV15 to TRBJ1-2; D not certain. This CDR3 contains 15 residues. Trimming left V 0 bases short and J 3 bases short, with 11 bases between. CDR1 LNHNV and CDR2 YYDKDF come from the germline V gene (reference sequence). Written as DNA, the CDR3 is TGTGCCACCAGCAGAGATACTACCGGGGACTATGGCTACACCTTC. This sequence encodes CATSRDTTGDYGYTF.

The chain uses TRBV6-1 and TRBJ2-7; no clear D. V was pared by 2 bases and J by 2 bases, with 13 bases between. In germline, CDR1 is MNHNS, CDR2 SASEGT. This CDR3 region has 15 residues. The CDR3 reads CASSERFLPAYEQYF. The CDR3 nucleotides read TGTGCCAGCAGTGAACGGTTCTTACCCGCCTACGAGCAGTACTTC.

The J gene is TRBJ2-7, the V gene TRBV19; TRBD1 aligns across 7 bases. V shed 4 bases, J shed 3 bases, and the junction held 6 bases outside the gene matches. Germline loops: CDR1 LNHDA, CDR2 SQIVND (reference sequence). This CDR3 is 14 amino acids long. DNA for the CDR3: TGTGCCAGTAGTAACCGACAGGGTAGCTACGAGCAGTACTTC. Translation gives CASSNRQGSYEQYF.

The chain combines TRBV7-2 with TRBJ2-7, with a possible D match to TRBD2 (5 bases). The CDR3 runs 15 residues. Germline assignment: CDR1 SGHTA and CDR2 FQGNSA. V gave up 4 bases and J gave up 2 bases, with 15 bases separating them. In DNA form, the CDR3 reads TGTGCCAGCAGCTCGACTCGCGGGTTTACCTACGAGCAGTACTTC. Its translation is CASSSTRGFTYEQYF.

The CDR3 sequence is CASSLASTEAFF. In DNA form, the CDR3 reads TGTGCCAGCAGCTTGGCCAGCACTGAAGCTTTCTTT. The chain is built from TRBV5-4 and TRBJ1-1, with D unresolved. In germline, CDR1 is SGHNT, CDR2 YYREEE (reference sequence). The CDR3 extends over 12 amino acids. V was cut by 0 bases and J by 4 bases, with 4 bases left in between.

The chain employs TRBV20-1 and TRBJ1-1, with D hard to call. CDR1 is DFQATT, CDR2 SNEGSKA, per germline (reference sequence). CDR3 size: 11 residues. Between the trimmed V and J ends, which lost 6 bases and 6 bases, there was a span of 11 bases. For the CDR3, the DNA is TGCAGTGCCCTGCTAAGCCCTGAAGCTTTCTTT. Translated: CSALLSPEAFF.

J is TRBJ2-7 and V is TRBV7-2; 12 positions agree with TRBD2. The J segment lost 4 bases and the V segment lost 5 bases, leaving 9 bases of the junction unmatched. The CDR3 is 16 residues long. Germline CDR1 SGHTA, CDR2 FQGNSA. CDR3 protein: CASSHQTSGRYYEQYF. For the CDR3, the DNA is TGTGCCAGCAGCCACCAGACTAGCGGGAGATATTACGAGCAGTACTTC.

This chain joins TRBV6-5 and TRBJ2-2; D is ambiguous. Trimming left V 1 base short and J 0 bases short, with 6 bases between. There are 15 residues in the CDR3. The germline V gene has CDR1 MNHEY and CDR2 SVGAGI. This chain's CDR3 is CASSYFTTNTGELFF. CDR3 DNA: TGTGCCAGCAGTTACTTTACAACGAACACCGGGGAGCTGTTTTTT.

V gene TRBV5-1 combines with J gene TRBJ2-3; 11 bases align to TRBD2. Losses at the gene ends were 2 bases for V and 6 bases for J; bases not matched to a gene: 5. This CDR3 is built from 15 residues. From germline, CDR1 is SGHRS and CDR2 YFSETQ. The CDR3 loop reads CASSFGTSGQDTQYF. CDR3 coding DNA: TGCGCCAGCAGCTTTGGGACTAGCGGCCAGGATACGCAGTATTTT.

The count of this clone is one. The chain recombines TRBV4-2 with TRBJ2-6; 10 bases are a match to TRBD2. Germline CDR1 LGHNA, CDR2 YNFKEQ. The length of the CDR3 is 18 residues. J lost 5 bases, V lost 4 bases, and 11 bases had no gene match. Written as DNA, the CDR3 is TGTGCCAGCAGCCTCCGGGGTGGAGCGGGAGGGTGGGCCAACGTCCTGACTTTC. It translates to CASSLRGGAGGWANVLTF.

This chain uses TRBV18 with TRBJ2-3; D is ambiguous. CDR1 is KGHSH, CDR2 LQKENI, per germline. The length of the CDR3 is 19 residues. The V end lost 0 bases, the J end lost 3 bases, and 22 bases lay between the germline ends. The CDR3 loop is CASSPPDRLGPALTDTQYF. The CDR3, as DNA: TGTGCCAGCTCACCACCCGACCGGCTAGGTCCCGCACTGACAGATACGCAGTATTTT.

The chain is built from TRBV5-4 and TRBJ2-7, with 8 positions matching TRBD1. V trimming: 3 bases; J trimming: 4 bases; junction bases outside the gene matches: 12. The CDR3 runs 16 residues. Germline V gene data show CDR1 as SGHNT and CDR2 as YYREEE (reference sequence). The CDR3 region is CASSSLTTGARYEQYF. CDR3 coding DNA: TGTGCCAGCAGCTCCCTAACGACAGGGGCTCGATACGAGCAGTACTTC. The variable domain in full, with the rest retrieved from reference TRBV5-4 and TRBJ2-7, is ETGVTQSPTHLIKTRGQQVTLRCSSQSGHNTVSWYQQALGQGPQFIFQYYREEENGRGNFPPRFSGLQFPNYSSELNVNALELDDSALYLCASSSLTTGARYEQYFGPGTRLTVT.

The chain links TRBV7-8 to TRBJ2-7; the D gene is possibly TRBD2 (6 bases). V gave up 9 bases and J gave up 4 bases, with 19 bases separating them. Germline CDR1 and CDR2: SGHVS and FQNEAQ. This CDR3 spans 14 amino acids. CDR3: CASGLSALVYEQYF. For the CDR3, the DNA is TGTGCCAGTGGACTATCCGCTTTGGTGTACGAGCAGTACTTC.

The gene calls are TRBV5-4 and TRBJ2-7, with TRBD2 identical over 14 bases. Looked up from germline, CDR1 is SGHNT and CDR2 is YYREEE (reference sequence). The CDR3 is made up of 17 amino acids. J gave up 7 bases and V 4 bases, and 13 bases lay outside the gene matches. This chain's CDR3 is CASSRGLAGGPLGEQYF. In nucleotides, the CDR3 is TGTGCCAGCAGCCGTGGACTAGCGGGGGGACCCTTAGGGGAGCAGTACTTC.

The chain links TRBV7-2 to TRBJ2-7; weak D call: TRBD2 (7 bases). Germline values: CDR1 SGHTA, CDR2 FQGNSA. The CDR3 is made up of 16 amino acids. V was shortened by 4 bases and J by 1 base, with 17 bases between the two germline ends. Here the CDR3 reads CASSSGGGGTSYEQYF. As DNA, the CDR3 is TGTGCCAGCAGCTCTGGGGGCGGGGGCACGTCCTACGAGCAGTACTTC.

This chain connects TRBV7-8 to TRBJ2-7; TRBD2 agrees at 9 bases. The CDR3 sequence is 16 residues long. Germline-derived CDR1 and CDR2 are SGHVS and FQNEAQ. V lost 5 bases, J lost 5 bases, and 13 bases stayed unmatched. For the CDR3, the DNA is TGTGCCAGCAGCCTGCTACCGGGACTAGCCAACGACGAGCAGTACTTC. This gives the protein CASSLLPGLANDEQYF.

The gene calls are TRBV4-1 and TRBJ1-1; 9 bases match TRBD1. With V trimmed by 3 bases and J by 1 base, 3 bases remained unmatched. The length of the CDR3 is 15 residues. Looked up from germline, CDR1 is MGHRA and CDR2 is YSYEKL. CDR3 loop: CASSQLGQGNTEAFF. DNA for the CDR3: TGCGCCAGCAGCCAGTTGGGACAGGGGAACACTGAAGCTTTCTTT.